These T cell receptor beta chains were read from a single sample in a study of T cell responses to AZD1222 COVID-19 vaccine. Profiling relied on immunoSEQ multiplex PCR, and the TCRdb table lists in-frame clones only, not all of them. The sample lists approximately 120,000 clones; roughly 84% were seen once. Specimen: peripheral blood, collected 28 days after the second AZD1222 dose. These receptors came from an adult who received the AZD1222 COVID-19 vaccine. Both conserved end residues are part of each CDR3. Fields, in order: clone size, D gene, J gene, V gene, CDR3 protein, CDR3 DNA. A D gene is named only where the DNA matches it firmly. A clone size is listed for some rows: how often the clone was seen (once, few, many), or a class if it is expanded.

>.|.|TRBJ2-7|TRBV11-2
CASSLTGGNYEQYF
TGTGCCAGCAGCTTAACCGGAGGGAATTACGAGCAGTACTTC
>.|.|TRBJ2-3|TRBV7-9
CASSWTRDTDTQYF
TGTGCCAGCAGCTGGACCCGGGACACAGATACGCAGTATTTT
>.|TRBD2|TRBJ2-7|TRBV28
CASSLNGGTYEQYF
TGTGCCAGCAGTTTAAACGGGGGGACCTACGAGCAGTACTTC
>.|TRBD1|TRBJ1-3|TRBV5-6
CASSFLGQGATDTIYF
TGTGCCAGCAGCTTTCTCGGACAGGGGGCTACAGACACCATATATTTT
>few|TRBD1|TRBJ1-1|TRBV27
CASRERGQTAFF
TGTGCCAGCAGGGAAAGGGGGCAAACAGCTTTCTTT
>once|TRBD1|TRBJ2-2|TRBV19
CASSPTGVAGELFF
TGTGCCAGTAGCCCGACAGGGGTGGCCGGGGAGCTGTTTTTT
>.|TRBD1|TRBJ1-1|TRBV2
CASSGTGGEAFF
TGTGCCAGCAGTGGGACAGGGGGCGAAGCTTTCTTT
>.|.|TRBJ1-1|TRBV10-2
CASSIGWTEAFF
TGCGCCAGCAGTATAGGGTGGACTGAAGCTTTCTTT
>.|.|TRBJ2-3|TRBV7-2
CASSYRLASADTQYF
TGTGCCAGCAGCTACCGACTGGCCAGCGCAGATACGCAGTATTTT
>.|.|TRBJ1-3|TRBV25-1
CASSEPGRNTIYF
TGTGCCAGCAGTGAACCGGGAAGAAACACCATATATTTT
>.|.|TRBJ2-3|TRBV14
CASSHWTLKDTQYF
TGTGCCAGCAGCCACTGGACTCTTAAGGATACGCAGTATTTT
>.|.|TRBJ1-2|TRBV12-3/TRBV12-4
CASSFPENYGYTF
TGTGCCAGCAGTTTCCCAGAGAACTATGGCTACACCTTC
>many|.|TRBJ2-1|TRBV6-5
CASRGGNEQFF
TGTGCCAGCAGGGGCGGTAATGAGCAGTTCTTC
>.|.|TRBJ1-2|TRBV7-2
CASSLEEGRGYTF
TGTGCCAGCAGCTTAGAGGAGGGGCGCGGCTACACCTTC
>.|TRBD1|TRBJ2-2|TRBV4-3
CASSQVGTGGTGELFF
TGCGCCAGCAGCCAAGTGGGGACAGGGGGCACCGGGGAGCTGTTTTTT
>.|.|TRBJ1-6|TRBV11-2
CASSFRDGNNSPLHF
TGTGCCAGCAGCTTCCGGGACGGCAATAATTCACCCCTCCACTTT
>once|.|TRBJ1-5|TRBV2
CASSDREHQPQHF
TGTGCCAGCAGTGACAGGGAACATCAGCCCCAGCATTTT
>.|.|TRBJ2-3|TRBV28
CASSPTSLRTDTQYF
TGTGCCAGCAGTCCTACTAGCTTACGCACAGATACGCAGTATTTT
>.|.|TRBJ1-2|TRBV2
CASSPARGGYTF
TGTGCCAGCAGCCCCGCCAGGGGCGGCTACACCTTC
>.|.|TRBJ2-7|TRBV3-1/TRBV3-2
CASSQAPLREQYF
TGTGCCAGCAGCCAAGCCCCCCTGCGCGAGCAGTACTTC
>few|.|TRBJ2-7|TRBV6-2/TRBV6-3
CASSSSRTQGPPYEQYF
TGTGCCAGCAGTTCTTCCCGCACTCAGGGCCCCCCCTACGAGCAGTACTTC